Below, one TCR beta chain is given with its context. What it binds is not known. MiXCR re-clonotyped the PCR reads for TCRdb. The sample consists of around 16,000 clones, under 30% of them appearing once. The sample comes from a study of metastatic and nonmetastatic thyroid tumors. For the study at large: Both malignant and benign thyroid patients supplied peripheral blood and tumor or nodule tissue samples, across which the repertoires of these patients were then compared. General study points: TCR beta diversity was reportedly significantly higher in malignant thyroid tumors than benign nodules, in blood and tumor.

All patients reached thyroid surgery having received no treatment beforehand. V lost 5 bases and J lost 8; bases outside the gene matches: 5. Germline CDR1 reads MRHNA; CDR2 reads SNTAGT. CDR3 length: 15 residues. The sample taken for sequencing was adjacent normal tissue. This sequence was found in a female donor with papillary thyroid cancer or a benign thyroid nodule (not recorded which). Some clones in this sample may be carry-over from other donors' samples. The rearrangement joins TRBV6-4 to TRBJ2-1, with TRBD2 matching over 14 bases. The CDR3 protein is CASSYRLAGGDEQFF. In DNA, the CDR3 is TGTGCCAGCAGTTATCGACTAGCGGGGGGGGATGAGCAGTTCTTC.